This T cell receptor beta chain emerged from a study of T cells expressing NK-cell markers. Turning to the study itself: It was from sorted CD3+CD56+NKG2C+, CD3+CD56+NKG2C- and CD3+CD56-NKG2C+ T cells that TCR beta repertoires came.

A note on this clonotype: The antigen is unknown.

General study findings and limits: Questions lingered over whether expanded NKG2C+ T cell clones were HCMV-specific.

Germline-derived CDR1 and CDR2 are PRHDT and FYEKMQ (reference sequence). The CDR3 is 22 amino acids. TCRdb reanalyzed the 5' RACE reads and collapses them to one entry per CDR3 protein, without DNA. This sample carries some 150,000 distinct CDR3 sequences, with 10% to 15% going to the ten biggest clones. The receptor was derived from a man between 18 and 29 years old in good health. The specimen was blood T cells: a sorted CD56 or NKG2C T cell subset, CD4+ or CD8+ T cells, or bulk PBMC T cells (not recorded which). V usage is TRBV13 and J usage is TRBJ2-5; TCRdb names TRBD1, which stays unverified in the absence of DNA. This chain's CDR3 is CASSPAPGQGLRQLAGEETQYF.